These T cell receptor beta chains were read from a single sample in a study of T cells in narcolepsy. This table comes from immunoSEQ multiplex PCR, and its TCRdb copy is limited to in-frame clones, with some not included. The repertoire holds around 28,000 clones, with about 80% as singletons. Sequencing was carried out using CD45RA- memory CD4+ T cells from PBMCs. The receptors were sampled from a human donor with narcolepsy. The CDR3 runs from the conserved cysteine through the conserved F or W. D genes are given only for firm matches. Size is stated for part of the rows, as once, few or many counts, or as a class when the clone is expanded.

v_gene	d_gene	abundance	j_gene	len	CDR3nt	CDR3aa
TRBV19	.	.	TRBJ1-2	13	TGTGCCAGTGAGGAGGGCAGGGGATATGGCTACACCTTC	CASEEGRGYGYTF
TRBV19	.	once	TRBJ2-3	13	TGTGCCAGTAGCTCCGGGAGCACAGATACGCAGTATTTT	CASSSGSTDTQYF
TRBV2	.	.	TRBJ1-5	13	TGTGCCAGCAGGGGGCGAATCAATCAGCCCCAGCATTTT	CASRGRINQPQHF
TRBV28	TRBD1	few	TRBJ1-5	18	TGTGCCAGCAGCTCGGGACAGATATTTCTCGAAGCCAATCAGCCCCAGCATTTT	CASSSGQIFLEANQPQHF
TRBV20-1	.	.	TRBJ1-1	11	TGCAGTGCTGGGGCCCAGGCGGGAGCTTTCTTT	CSAGAQAGAFF
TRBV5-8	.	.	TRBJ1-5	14	TGTGCCAGCAGCACCTATCAGGGGAATCAGCCCCAGCATTTT	CASSTYQGNQPQHF
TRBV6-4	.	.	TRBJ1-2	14	TGTGCCAGCAGCATCGATAGGGGCGACTATGGCTACACCTTC	CASSIDRGDYGYTF
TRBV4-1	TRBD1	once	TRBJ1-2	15	TGCGCCAGCAGCGAAGCTGGAGGGGGCCACTATGGCTACACCTTC	CASSEAGGGHYGYTF
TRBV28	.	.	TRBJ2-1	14	TGTGCCAGCAGTTTGGTAGGAGTCATCAATGAGCAGTTCTTC	CASSLVGVINEQFF
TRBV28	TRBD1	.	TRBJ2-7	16	TGTGCCAGCAGCTTTTATTCCGGGACAGTCCCCTTCGAGCAGTACTTC	CASSFYSGTVPFEQYF